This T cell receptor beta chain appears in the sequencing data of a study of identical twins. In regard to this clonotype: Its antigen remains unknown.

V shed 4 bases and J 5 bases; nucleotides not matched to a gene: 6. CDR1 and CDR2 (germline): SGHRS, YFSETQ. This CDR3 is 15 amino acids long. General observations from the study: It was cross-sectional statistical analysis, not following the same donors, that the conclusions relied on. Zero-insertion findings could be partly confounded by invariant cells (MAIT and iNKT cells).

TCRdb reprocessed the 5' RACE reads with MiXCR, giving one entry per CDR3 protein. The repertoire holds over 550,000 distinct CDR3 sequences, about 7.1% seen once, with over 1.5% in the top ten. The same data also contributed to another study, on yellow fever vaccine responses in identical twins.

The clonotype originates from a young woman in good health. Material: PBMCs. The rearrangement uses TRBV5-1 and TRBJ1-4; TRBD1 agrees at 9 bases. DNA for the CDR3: TGCGCCAGCAGCGTTTCGGGACAGGGAAATGAAAAACTGTTTTTT. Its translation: CASSVSGQGNEKLFF.